The clone carrying this T cell receptor beta chain came up a few times. Its antigen is not known. RNA transcripts yielded amplified TCR beta CDR3 regions. Using the HTBI primer set, a first-round RT-PCR was run on the TCR CDR3. TCRdb reprocessed the multiplex PCR reads via MiXCR and lists one record per CDR3 protein. Of 500,000 or so distinct CDR3 sequences listed, roughly 17% are singletons. Germline V gene lookup returns CDR1 LGHDT and CDR2 YNNKEL (reference sequence). The CDR3 totals 15 residues. V was clipped by 2 bases and J by 3 bases, with 11 bases between them. This specimen belongs to a study of T cells in Graves' hyperthyroidism and ophthalmopathy. Study results and limitations: Patients with ophthalmopathy were separated from those with stable hyperthyroidism by a 13 V-J model. Blood held most thyroid clonotypes expanded above 0.001 frequency.

The chain couples TRBV3-1 to TRBJ1-3, with a weak D call TRBD1 (6 bases). This receptor was obtained from a woman aged 18-29 years with Graves' ophthalmopathy. The sample comprised blood. The CDR3 here is CASSQRLQGGNTIYF. As DNA, the CDR3 is TGTGCCAGCAGCCAACGATTACAGGGTGGAAACACCATATATTTT.